The present entry profiles one TCR beta chain with its context. This entry belongs to a study of blood T cell repertoires in COVID-19. The assay was immunoSEQ multiplex PCR, and TCRdb's table has in-frame clones only and misses some. Among roughly 78,000 clones listed, around nine tenths were seen once. The CDR3 is made up of 16 amino acids. V lost 4 bases and J lost 3, with 17 bases in between. Per germline, CDR1 SGHRS and CDR2 YFSETQ. The receptor comes from a man aged 55 to 70 with acute or convalescent COVID-19. The V call is TRBV5-1, the J call TRBJ2-1; tentative D call: TRBD2 (5 bases). The material sequenced was peripheral blood. This chain's CDR3 is CASSPVREVGYNEQFF. DNA of the CDR3: TGCGCCAGCAGCCCGGTGAGGGAAGTTGGCTACAATGAGCAGTTCTTC.